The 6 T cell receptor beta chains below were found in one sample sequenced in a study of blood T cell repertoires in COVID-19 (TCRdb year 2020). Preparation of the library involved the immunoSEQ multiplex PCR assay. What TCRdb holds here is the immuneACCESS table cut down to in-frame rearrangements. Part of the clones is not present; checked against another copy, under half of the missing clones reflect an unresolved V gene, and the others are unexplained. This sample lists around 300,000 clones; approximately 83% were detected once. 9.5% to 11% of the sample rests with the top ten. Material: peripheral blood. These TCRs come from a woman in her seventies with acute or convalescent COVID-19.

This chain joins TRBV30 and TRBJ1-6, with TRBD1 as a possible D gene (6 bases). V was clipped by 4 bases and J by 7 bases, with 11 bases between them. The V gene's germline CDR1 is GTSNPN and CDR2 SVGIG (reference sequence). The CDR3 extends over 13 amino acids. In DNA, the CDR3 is TGTGCCTGGACCGGACAGCCGAATTCACCCCTCCACTTT. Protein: CAWTGQPNSPLHF.

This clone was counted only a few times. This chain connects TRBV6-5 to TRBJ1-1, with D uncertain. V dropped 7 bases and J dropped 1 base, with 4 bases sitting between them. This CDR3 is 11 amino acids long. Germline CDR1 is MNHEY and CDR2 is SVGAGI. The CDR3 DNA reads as TGTGCCAGCAATAGGAACACTGAAGCTTTCTTT. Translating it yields CASNRNTEAFF.

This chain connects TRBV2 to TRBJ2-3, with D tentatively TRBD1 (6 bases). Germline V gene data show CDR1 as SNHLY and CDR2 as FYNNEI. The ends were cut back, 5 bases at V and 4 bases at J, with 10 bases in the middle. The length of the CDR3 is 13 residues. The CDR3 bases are TGTGCCAGCAGTTCTAACAGGGCAGATACGCAGTATTTT. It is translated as CASSSNRADTQYF.

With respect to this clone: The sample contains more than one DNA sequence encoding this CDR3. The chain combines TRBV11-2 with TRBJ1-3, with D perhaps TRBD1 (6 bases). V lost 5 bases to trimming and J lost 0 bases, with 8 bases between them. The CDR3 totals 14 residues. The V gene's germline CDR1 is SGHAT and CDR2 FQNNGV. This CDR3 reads CASSLGHSGNTIYF. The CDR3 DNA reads TGTGCCAGCAGCCTGGGACACTCTGGAAACACCATATATTTT.

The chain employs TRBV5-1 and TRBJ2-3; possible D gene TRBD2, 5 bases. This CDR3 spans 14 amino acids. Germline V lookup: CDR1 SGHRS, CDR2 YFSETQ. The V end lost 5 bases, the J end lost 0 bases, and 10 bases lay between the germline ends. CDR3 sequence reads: CASRYGESTDTQYF. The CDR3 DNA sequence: TGCGCCAGCAGGTACGGGGAGAGCACAGATACGCAGTATTTT. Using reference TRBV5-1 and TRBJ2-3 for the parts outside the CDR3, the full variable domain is KAGVTQTPRYLIKTRGQQVTLSCSPISGHRSVSWYQQTPGQGLQFLFEYFSETQRNKGNFPGRFSGRQFSNSRSEMNVSTLELGDSALYLCASRYGESTDTQYFGPGTRLTVL.

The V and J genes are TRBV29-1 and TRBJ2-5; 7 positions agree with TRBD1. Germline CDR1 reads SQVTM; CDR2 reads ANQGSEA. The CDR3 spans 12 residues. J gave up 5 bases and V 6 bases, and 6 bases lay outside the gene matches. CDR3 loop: CSVRQGSETQYF. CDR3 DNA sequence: TGCAGCGTAAGACAGGGTTCTGAGACCCAGTACTTC.